This T cell receptor (beta chain) comes out of a study of T cells in Graves' hyperthyroidism and ophthalmopathy. This clonotype appeared a few times. Its antigen remains unknown. Amplified TCR beta CDR3 regions derived from RNA transcripts. HTBI primers were the set used in a first-round RT-PCR of the TCR CDR3. TCRdb recomputed calls from the multiplex PCR reads with MiXCR, one row per CDR3 protein. The sample consists of hundreds of thousands of distinct CDR3 sequences, 38% of them appearing once. Broader study findings: Blood also showed most of the thyroid clonotypes that were expanded above 0.001. In the analysis, a 13 V-J model separated ophthalmopathy from stable hyperthyroidism.

Graves' hyperthyroidism without ophthalmopathy progression within 18 months was termed stable. Hyperthyroidism in the patients, aged 18 to 65, was newly diagnosed and under 2 months in duration. The CDR3 covers 12 residues. V gave up 3 bases and J gave up 7 bases, with 9 bases separating them. Germline V gene sequence: CDR1 DFQATT, CDR2 SNEGSKA (reference sequence). The sequencing input was blood. The sequence derives from a man aged 18 to 29 with Graves' hyperthyroidism. This rearrangement joins TRBV20-1 to TRBJ2-2; no clear D gene. Here the CDR3 reads CSASRRIGELFF. In nucleotides, the CDR3 is TGCAGTGCTAGCCGTCGGATCGGGGAGCTGTTTTTT.